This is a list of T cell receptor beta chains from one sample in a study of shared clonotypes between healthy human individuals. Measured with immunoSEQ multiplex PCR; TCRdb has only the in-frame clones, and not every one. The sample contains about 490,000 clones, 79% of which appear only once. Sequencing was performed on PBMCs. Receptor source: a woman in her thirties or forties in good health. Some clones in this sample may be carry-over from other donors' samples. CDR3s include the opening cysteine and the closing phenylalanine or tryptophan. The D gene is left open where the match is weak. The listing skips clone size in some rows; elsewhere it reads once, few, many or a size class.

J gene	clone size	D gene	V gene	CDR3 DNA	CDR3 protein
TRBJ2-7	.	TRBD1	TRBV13	TGTACCAGCAGCTTTAACCGGGACAGGAGTATTGGCGAGCAGTACTTC	CTSSFNRDRSIGEQYF
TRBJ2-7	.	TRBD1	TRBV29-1	TGCAGCGTTGAGGGGACAGGATACTCCTACGAGCAGTACTTC	CSVEGTGYSYEQYF
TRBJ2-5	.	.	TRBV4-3	TGCGCCAGCAGCCAAGATACGGTGAGAACGGAGACCCAGTACTTC	CASSQDTVRTETQYF
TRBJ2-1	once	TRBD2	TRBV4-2	TGTGCCAGCAGCCAAGAAGTAGCGGGAGCTGGTTACAATGAGCAGTTCTTC	CASSQEVAGAGYNEQFF
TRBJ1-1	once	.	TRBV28	TGTGCCAGCAGGCCCGACCCGAACACTGAAGCTTTCTTT	CASRPDPNTEAFF
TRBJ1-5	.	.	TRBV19	TGTGCCAGTAGTGTAAGGGAAAATCAGCCCCAGCATTTT	CASSVRENQPQHF
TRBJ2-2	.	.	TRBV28	TGTGCCAGCAGTCCCACCGGGTTGAACACCGGGGAGCTGTTTTTT	CASSPTGLNTGELFF
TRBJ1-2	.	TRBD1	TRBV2	TGTGCCAGCAGTGACGGGCAGGGGGACTATGGCTACACCTTC	CASSDGQGDYGYTF
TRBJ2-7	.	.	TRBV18	TGTGCCAGCTCACCTACCTCACTGCCCTACGAGCAGTACTTC	CASSPTSLPYEQYF
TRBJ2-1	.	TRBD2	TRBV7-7	TGTGCCAGCAGCTCCGGGACTAGCGGGTACAATGAGCAGTTCTTC	CASSSGTSGYNEQFF
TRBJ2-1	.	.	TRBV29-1	TGCAGCGTTGACAGGGTTTACGGCAATGAGCAGTTCTTC	CSVDRVYGNEQFF
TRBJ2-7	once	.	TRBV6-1	TGTGCCAGCAGTGAAGTCAGGGGCTTATCCTTC	CASSEVRGLSF
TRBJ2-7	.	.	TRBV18	TGTGCCAGCTCACCCAACCCGAAGGGGAACGAGCAGTACTTC	CASSPNPKGNEQYF
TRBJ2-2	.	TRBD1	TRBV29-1	TGCAGCGTTGAGGGTCAGGGGGCTGGCACCGGGGAGCTGTTTTTT	CSVEGQGAGTGELFF
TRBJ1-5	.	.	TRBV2	TGTGCCAGCAGTGAGGAGGTCGATCAGCCCCAGCATTTT	CASSEEVDQPQHF
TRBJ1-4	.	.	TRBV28	TGTGCCAGCACCGGGGGAGGGATTGAAAAACTGTTTTTT	CASTGGGIEKLFF
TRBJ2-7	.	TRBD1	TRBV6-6	TGTGCCAGCAGTCATCCAACGACAGGGCGATACGAGCAGTACTTC	CASSHPTTGRYEQYF